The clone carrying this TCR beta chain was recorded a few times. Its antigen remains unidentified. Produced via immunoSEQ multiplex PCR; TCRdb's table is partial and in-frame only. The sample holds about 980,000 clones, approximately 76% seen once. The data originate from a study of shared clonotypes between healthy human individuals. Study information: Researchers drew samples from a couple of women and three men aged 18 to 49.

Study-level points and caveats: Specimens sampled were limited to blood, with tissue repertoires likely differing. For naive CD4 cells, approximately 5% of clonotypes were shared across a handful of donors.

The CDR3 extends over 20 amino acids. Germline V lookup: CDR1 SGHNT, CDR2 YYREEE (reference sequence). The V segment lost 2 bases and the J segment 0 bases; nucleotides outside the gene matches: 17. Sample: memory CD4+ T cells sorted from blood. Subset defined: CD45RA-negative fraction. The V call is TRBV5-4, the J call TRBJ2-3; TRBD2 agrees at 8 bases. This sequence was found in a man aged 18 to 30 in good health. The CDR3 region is CASSLGKRENWASSTDTQYF. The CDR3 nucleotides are TGTGCCAGCAGCTTAGGCAAGCGGGAGAACTGGGCCTCTAGCACAGATACGCAGTATTTT.